A single sample is the source of the 17 T cell receptor beta chains below, sequenced in a study of OX40 agonist ivuxolimab in advanced cancers. Produced via immunoSEQ multiplex PCR; TCRdb's table is partial and in-frame only. The repertoire consists of around 60,000 clones, with approximately 91% occurring once and the leading ten covering 18%. Sequencing was performed on CD4+ or CD8+ T cells sorted from blood, taken in a trial of the OX40 agonist ivuxolimab. These receptors all come from an adult with an advanced solid tumor such as melanoma, head and neck, liver or kidney cancer.

The rearrangement links TRBV6-5 to TRBJ2-7, with D possibly matching TRBD1 (5 bases). The CDR3 contains 14 residues. V lost 3 bases and J lost 3, with 12 bases in between. From germline, CDR1 is MNHEY and CDR2 SVGAGI. The CDR3 bases are TGTGCCAGCAGTTATTCGGACACCAACTACGAGCAGTACTTC. Translation gives CASSYSDTNYEQYF.

The DNA for the CDR3 is TGTGCCAGCAGTCTAACGGGAGGACGCCCAGATACGCAGTATTTT. Amino acids: CASSLTGGRPDTQYF. The rearrangement joins TRBV28 to TRBJ2-3; 7 bases fit TRBD2. Trimming removed 5 bases from V and 4 bases from J; junction bases left unmatched: 9. Germline CDR1 reads MDHEN; CDR2 reads SYDVKM. This CDR3 is 15 amino acids long. Using reference TRBV28 and TRBJ2-3 for the parts outside the CDR3, the full variable domain is DVKVTQSSRYLVKRTGEKVFLECVQDMDHENMFWYRQDPGLGLRLIYFSYDVKMKEKGDIPEGYSVSREKKERFSLILESASTNQTSMYLCASSLTGGRPDTQYFGPGTRLTVL.

The V call is TRBV4-2, the J call TRBJ2-7; D not resolved. Germline CDR1 reads LGHNA; CDR2 reads YNFKEQ. Trimming left V 0 bases short and J 0 bases short, with 6 bases between. The CDR3 sequence is 14 residues long. The CDR3 sequence: CASSQDSGSYEQYF. In DNA, the CDR3 is TGTGCCAGCAGCCAAGATTCGGGCTCCTACGAGCAGTACTTC.

The chain recombines TRBV21-1 with TRBJ2-3; the D call in the table, TRBD2, was not verified against the DNA. TRBV21-1 is classified as a pseudogene. This CDR3 is 20 amino acids long. CDR3 amino acids: CASSKVVRLAGESSADTQYF. The CDR3 coding sequence is TGTGCCAGCAGCAAAGTGGTAAGGCTAGCGGGAGAGTCGTCCGCAGATACGCAGTATTTT.

V usage is TRBV27 and J usage is TRBJ2-7, with 10 bases that match TRBD1. Unmatched junction bases numbered 7, after V lost 5 bases and J lost 3 bases. Germline CDR1 MNHEY, CDR2 SMNVEV (reference sequence). The CDR3 consists of 15 residues. The CDR3 nucleotides read TGTGCCAGCAGTCCGACAGGGGGCGCTTTCTACGAGCAGTACTTC. Translation: CASSPTGGAFYEQYF.

The chain combines TRBV28 with TRBJ1-1, with 8 bases fitting TRBD1. Germline-derived CDR1 and CDR2 are MDHEN and SYDVKM. J was trimmed by 7 bases and V by 3 bases; bases with no gene match: 7. This CDR3 has 14 amino acids. CDR3: CASSLGQDSFEAFF. The DNA for the CDR3 is TGTGCCAGCAGTTTGGGACAGGATTCGTTTGAAGCTTTCTTT.

The rearrangement links TRBV27 to TRBJ1-2; possible D gene TRBD1, 5 bases. V shed 8 bases and J shed 4 bases, with 20 bases lying between them. This CDR3 contains 15 residues. Germline lookup yields CDR1 MNHEY and CDR2 SMNVEV (reference sequence). The CDR3 sequence is CASSPGRGPSYGYTF. As DNA, the CDR3 is TGTGCCAGCTCCCCCGGACGGGGCCCCTCCTATGGCTACACCTTC.

This chain uses TRBV7-2 with TRBJ2-5; 7 nucleotides line up with TRBD2. This CDR3 spans 16 amino acids. The trim removed 3 bases at V and 1 base at J, leaving 8 bases unmatched. Germline values: CDR1 SGHTA, CDR2 FQGNSA. CDR3 nucleotides: TGTGCCAGCAGCTTGGGGGGAGGGCCCGCCCAAGAGACCCAGTACTTC. Amino acids: CASSLGGGPAQETQYF. The full variable domain, completed using reference TRBV7-2 and TRBJ2-5, is GAGVSQSPSNKVTEKGKDVELRCDPISGHTALYWYRQSLGQGLEFLIYFQGNSAPDKSGLPSDRFSAERTGGSVSTLTIQRTQQEDSAVYLCASSLGGGPAQETQYFGPGTRLLVL.

This clone was detected only once. This chain links TRBV6-5 with TRBJ2-7; 10 nucleotides line up with TRBD2. The CDR3 sequence is 15 residues long. V dropped 5 bases and J dropped 0; count of bases not matched to a gene: 4. Germline V gene lookup returns CDR1 MNHEY and CDR2 SVGAGI. The CDR3 nucleotides read TGTGCCAGCAGTGTGTCTAGCGGGAGCTCCTACGAGCAGTACTTC. This sequence encodes CASSVSSGSSYEQYF.

The chain joins TRBV7-3 to TRBJ2-7; D not resolved. The CDR3 consists of 8 residues. Germline CDR1 SGHTA, CDR2 FQGTGA. V lost 11 bases, J lost 7 bases, and 6 bases lay in between. CDR3: CAFREQYF. The CDR3 DNA follows: TGTGCCTTCCGGGAGCAGTACTTC.

The chain has TRBV27 and TRBJ2-1; the D call may be TRBD1 or TRBD2 (6 bases each). Per germline, CDR1 MNHEY and CDR2 SMNVEV (reference sequence). The CDR3 spans 15 residues. Trimming removed 8 bases at V and 5 bases at J, with 19 bases between. The CDR3 DNA is TGTGCCAGCCGAGATAGGGGGGTCCGCAACAATGAGCAGTTCTTC. This encodes CASRDRGVRNNEQFF.

The genes are TRBV28 and TRBJ2-7; 7 positions agree with TRBD1. Germline loops: CDR1 MDHEN, CDR2 SYDVKM. Trimming at V came to 6 bases and at J to 6 bases, leaving 17 bases not matched to a gene. The CDR3 runs 16 residues. For the CDR3, the DNA is TGTGCCAGCAGATTAGGTGCAGGGACAGACGGGCCCGAGCAGTACTTC. Its translation: CASRLGAGTDGPEQYF.

This chain links TRBV5-1 with TRBJ2-1, with D uncertain. Deletions cut 4 bases from V and 0 bases from J, with 11 bases between. Germline V gene lookup returns CDR1 SGHRS and CDR2 YFSETQ. This CDR3 has 15 residues. CDR3 DNA sequence: TGCGCCAGCAGCCCCGGACGGGTCTCCTACAATGAGCAGTTCTTC. Its protein product is CASSPGRVSYNEQFF.

The V call is TRBV27, the J call TRBJ1-5; no definite D call. Germline CDR1 MNHEY, CDR2 SMNVEV (reference sequence). The CDR3 extends over 15 amino acids. With 0 bases removed from V and 4 bases from J, the gap between germline ends came to 10 bases. CDR3 coding DNA: TGTGCCAGCAGTTTATCGGGTTTCCTAAATCAGCCCCAGCATTTT. Translation gives CASSLSGFLNQPQHF.

The chain is built from TRBV27 and TRBJ2-2; no clear D gene. V was clipped by 5 bases and J by 6 bases, with 22 bases between them. Germline lookup yields CDR1 MNHEY and CDR2 SMNVEV (reference sequence). CDR3 size: 17 residues. The CDR3 is CASSEALGPFTAGELFF. DNA of the CDR3: TGTGCCAGCAGTGAAGCCCTTGGGCCGTTTACGGCCGGGGAGCTGTTTTTT.

The chain employs TRBV9 and TRBJ2-1; TRBD2 might be the D (7 bases). The germline gives CDR1 SGDLS, CDR2 YYNGEE. This CDR3 has 15 residues. The V gene lost 4 bases and the J gene lost 0 bases, with 11 bases spanning the gap. The chain's CDR3 is CASSPGGSSYNEQFF. CDR3 nucleotide sequence: TGTGCCAGCAGCCCGGGGGGCAGCTCCTACAATGAGCAGTTCTTC.

This chain joins TRBV28 and TRBJ2-1; 11 nucleotides agree with TRBD2. Per germline, CDR1 MDHEN and CDR2 SYDVKM. There are 13 residues in the CDR3. With V trimmed by 7 bases and J by 7 bases, 3 bases remained unmatched. The CDR3 loop is CASISGRENEQFF. CDR3 bases: TGTGCCAGCATTAGCGGGAGGGAAAATGAGCAGTTCTTC.